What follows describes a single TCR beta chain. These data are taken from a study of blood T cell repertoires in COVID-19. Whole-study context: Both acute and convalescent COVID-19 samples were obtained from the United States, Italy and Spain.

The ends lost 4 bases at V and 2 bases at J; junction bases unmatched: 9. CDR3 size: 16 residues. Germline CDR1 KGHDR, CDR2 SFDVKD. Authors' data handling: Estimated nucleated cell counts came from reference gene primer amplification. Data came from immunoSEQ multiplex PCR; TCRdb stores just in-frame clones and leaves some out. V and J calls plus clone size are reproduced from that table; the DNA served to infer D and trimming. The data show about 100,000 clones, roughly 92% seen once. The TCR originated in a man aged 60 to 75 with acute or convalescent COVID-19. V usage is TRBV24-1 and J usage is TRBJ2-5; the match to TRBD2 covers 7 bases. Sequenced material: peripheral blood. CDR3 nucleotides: TGTGCCACCAGTGAGCCCCTAGCGGCTAAGCAAGAGACCCAGTACTTC. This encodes CATSEPLAAKQETQYF.